This T cell receptor (beta chain) derives from a study of cytomegalovirus exposure and HLA in healthy donors. A multiplex PCR was run with 60 Vbeta primers and 13 Jbeta primers. Clones were read by immunoSEQ multiplex PCR, and TCRdb kept only the in-frame ones, dropping some. The sample consists of about 140,000 clones, roughly 80% of them appearing once. Overall study findings and caveats: Cytomegalovirus association was listed for approximately 150 TCR beta chains. Later analysis showed most CMV-associated TCR beta chains appearing HLA-restricted. Certain sequence variants were highly shared and formed a cluster, and this cluster was likely a sequencing artifact.

In the case of this clone: The antigen remains undetermined.

The CDR3 consists of 14 residues. V lost 5 bases, J lost 0 bases, and 10 bases lay in between. Germline CDR1 and CDR2: SGHAT and FQNNGV. V and J are TRBV11-2 and TRBJ1-2, with D maybe TRBD1 (5 bases). This clonotype was sampled from a male donor in good health and CMV-seronegative. Sequenced material: PBMCs. The CDR3 spells CASSHQGTNYGYTF. Written as DNA, the CDR3 is TGTGCCAGCAGCCACCAGGGTACTAACTATGGCTACACCTTC.